This TCR beta chain originates from a study of cytomegalovirus exposure and HLA in healthy donors. The ends were cut back, 3 bases at V and 4 bases at J, with 10 bases in the middle. Germline-derived CDR1 and CDR2 are SGHRS and YFSETQ. The CDR3 extends over 13 amino acids. Comment on this clone: As yet, its antigen is unknown.

Findings and caveats of the study: Confirmation was obtained in vitro that a few CMV-associated chains are specific for CMV antigens. Later analysis suggested most CMV-associated TCR beta chains were HLA-restricted. Presence/absence analysis assumed near-uniform sequencing depth across donors.

It was with 60 Vbeta and 13 Jbeta primers that the PCR ran. Repertoires were generated with immunoSEQ multiplex PCR, while TCRdb's copy carries only in-frame clones and drops some. Recorded here are roughly 120,000 clones; the top ten clones represent about 0.93%. The sequencing input was PBMCs. This TCR was recovered from a man younger than 30 in good health and CMV-seronegative. This chain joins TRBV5-1 and TRBJ1-2; D may be TRBD1 (6 bases). The CDR3 sequence is CASSSGQSYGYTF. CDR3 DNA: TGCGCCAGCAGCTCCGGACAGAGCTATGGCTACACCTTC.